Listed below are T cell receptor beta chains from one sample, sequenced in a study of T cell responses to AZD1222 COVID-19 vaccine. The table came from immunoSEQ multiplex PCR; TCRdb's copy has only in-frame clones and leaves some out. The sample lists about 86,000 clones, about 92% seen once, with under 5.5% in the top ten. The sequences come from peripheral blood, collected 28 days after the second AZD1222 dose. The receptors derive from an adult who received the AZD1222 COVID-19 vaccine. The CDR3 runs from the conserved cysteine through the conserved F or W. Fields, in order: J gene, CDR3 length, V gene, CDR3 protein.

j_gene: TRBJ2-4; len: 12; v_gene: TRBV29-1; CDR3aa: CSVTGSWSIQYF
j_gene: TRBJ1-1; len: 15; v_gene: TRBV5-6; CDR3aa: CASSLFIGEITEAFF
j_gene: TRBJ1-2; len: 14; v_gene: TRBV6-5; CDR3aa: CASSYSPGPYGYTF
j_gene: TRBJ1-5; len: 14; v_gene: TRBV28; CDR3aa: CASSLGQGAQPQHF
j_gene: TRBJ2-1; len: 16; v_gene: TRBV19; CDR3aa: CASSIEPHREGDEQFF
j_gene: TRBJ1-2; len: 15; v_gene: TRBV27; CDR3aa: CASRRSGTPIYGYTF
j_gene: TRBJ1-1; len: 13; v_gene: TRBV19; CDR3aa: CASSMKGPAEAFF
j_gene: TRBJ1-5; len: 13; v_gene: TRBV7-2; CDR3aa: CASRQGANQPQHF
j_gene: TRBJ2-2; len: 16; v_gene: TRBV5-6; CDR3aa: CASSLARGANTGELFF
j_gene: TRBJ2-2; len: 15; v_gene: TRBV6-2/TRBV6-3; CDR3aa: CASSYRPKNTGELFF
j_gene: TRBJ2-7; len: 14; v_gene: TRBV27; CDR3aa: CASSIAGGRSEQYF
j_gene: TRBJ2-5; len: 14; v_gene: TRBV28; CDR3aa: CASSFGQPQETQYF
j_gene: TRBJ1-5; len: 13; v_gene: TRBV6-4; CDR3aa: CASSDRENQPQHF
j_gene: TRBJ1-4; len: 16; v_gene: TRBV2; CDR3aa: CASSQAGEPTNEKLFF
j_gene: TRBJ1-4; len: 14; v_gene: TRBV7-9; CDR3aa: CASSLGQGNEKLFF
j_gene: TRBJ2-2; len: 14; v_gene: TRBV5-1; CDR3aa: CASSLGTNTGELFF
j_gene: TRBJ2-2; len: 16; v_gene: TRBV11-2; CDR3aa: CASSLGPQGNTGELFF
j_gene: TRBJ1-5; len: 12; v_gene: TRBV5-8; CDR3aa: CASSLKNQPQHF
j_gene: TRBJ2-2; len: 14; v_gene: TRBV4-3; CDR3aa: CVSSQERASGELFF
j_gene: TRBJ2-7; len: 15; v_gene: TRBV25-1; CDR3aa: CASSEAGGRGTEQYF
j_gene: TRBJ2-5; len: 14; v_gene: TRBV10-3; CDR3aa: CATTGTGNRETQYF
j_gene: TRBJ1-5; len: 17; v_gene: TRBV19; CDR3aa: CASSRPIMKGGNQPQHF
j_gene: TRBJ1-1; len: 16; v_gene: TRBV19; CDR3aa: CASSTGDRGGGTEAFF